The source of this TCR beta chain is a study of T cell changes during pregnancy in multiple sclerosis. Sequencing was performed with immunoSEQ multiplex PCR; in TCRdb, only in-frame clones are kept and a portion is missing. The sample includes approximately 74,000 clones, approximately 92% of them seen just once. The specimen comprised peripheral blood, sampled before pregnancy. This receptor was identified in a female donor with multiple sclerosis, enrolled in a pregnancy study.

The CDR3 nucleotides read TGTGCCAGCAGTTACTCTGTTTGGGGTACGGGAACTGAAGCTTTCTTT. Amino acid sequence: CASSYSVWGTGTEAFF. This rearrangement joins TRBV6-5 to TRBJ1-1, with D unclear. V lost 0 bases to trimming and J lost 5 bases, with 16 bases between them. Germline values: CDR1 MNHEY, CDR2 SVGAGI. The CDR3 is 16 residues long.